Sequencing of this T cell receptor (beta chain) was carried out in a study of cytomegalovirus exposure and HLA in healthy donors. Broader study findings: A link between a missense DCLRE1C variant and TCR beta V- and J-gene trimming emerged from a later analysis. The study carried out a later analysis of TCR beta sequences. It associated around 17,000 of them with specific HLA alleles at a false discovery rate of 0.05. Fewer N-insertions than the 666-donor mean were reportedly shown by an Asian-associated ancestry cluster in a later analysis. Among the CMV-associated chains, a few were confirmed in vitro as specific for CMV antigens.

CDR1 is PRHDT and CDR2 is FYEKMQ in the germline V gene (reference sequence). The CDR3 covers 15 residues. The V gene end was trimmed by 5 bases and the J gene end by 5 bases; junction bases not matched to a gene: 5. In regard to this clone: The antigen remains unidentified.

The PCR was carried out with 60 Vbeta primers and 13 Jbeta primers. Some clones are missing from TCRdb's copy, which holds only in-frame ones; the method was immunoSEQ multiplex PCR. The repertoire consists of 35,000 to 50,000 clones, with approximately 55% occurring once and the leading ten covering about 12%. The V call is TRBV13, the J call TRBJ2-1; 11 nucleotides align to TRBD2. This receptor was taken from a human donor in good health. Input material: PBMCs. The CDR3 sequence is CASSPRGLADNEQFF. The CDR3 nucleotides read TGTGCCAGCAGCCCGCGGGGACTAGCGGACAATGAGCAGTTCTTC.